Each of the 26 T cell receptor beta chains below was sequenced from the same sample in a study of shared clonotypes between healthy human individuals. Clones were sequenced by immunoSEQ multiplex PCR, and TCRdb holds only the in-frame ones, with some missing. Among about 980,000 clones listed, about three quarters were seen once. Source material: memory CD4+ T cells sorted from blood. Regarding subset: CD45RA-negative fraction. The receptors come from a man between 18 and 29 years old in good health.

This chain uses TRBV18 with TRBJ2-7, with TRBD1 as a possible D gene (5 bases). V was cut by 1 base and J by 5 bases, with 15 bases left in between. This CDR3 is 15 amino acids long. Germline CDR1 KGHSH, CDR2 LQKENI. CDR3 nucleotide sequence: TGTGCCAGCTCACCACTTCAGGGAATGAGTGACGAGCAGTACTTC. Its translation: CASSPLQGMSDEQYF.

This rearrangement joins TRBV5-1 to TRBJ1-1, with 9 bases fitting TRBD1. V shed 4 bases, J shed 1 base, and the junction held 5 bases outside the gene matches. This CDR3 has 15 amino acids. In germline, CDR1 is SGHRS, CDR2 YFSETQ. CDR3 nucleotide sequence: TGCGCCAGCAGCGATGGGACAGGGCGGAACACTGAAGCTTTCTTT. This codes for CASSDGTGRNTEAFF. The full variable domain, rest sourced from reference TRBV5-1 and TRBJ1-1, is KAGVTQTPRYLIKTRGQQVTLSCSPISGHRSVSWYQQTPGQGLQFLFEYFSETQRNKGNFPGRFSGRQFSNSRSEMNVSTLELGDSALYLCASSDGTGRNTEAFFGQGTRLTVV.

This chain links TRBV29-1 with TRBJ1-4; no reliable D call. The V end was cut by 7 bases, the J end by 3 bases, with 12 bases between. Germline V CDR1 and CDR2: SQVTM, ANQGSEA. This CDR3 region has 13 residues. The CDR3 sequence is CSGREGPNEKLFF. The CDR3 nucleotides are TGCAGCGGACGGGAAGGGCCTAATGAAAAACTGTTTTTT.

As to this clone: Additional DNA sequences in this sample encode the identical CDR3. The rearrangement joins TRBV6-5 to TRBJ2-7; 8 positions agree with TRBD1. J lost 2 bases, V lost 0 bases, and 3 bases had no gene match. This CDR3 is 15 amino acids long. The germline V gene encodes CDR1 MNHEY and CDR2 SVGAGI. The chain's CDR3 is CASSYSGTGTYEQYF. CDR3 in DNA: TGTGCCAGCAGTTACTCCGGGACAGGCACCTACGAGCAGTACTTC.

Concerning this clone itself: The junction departs from germline at one end; a sequencing error may be responsible. The V call is TRBV7-7, the J call TRBJ2-5; D is perhaps TRBD2 (5 bases). Gene TRBJ2-7 matches the end of the DNA better, so the J call may be wrong. Germline V CDR1 and CDR2: SSHAT, FNYEAQ (reference sequence). The CDR3 contains 17 residues. The CDR3 sequence: CASSPISDLAGSYEQYF. Here the CDR3 DNA reads TGTGCTAGCAGCCCGATCTCGGACTTAGCCGGCTCCTACGAGCAGTACTTC.

The genes are TRBV28 and TRBJ2-3; D is ambiguous. The CDR3 consists of 12 residues. Trimming shortened V by 10 bases and J by 2 bases, and 10 bases separated the two germline ends. Per germline, CDR1 MDHEN and CDR2 SYDVKM. The CDR3 sequence is CATHGDTDTQYF. For the CDR3, the DNA is TGTGCCACCCACGGAGACACAGATACGCAGTATTTT.

This clone has just one count. The gene calls are TRBV30 and TRBJ1-2, with D perhaps matching TRBD1 (5 bases). Germline V gives CDR1 GTSNPN, CDR2 SVGIG (reference sequence). V was clipped by 2 bases and J by 2 bases, with 12 bases between them. The CDR3 is made up of 14 amino acids. The CDR3 DNA reads TGTGCCTGGAGTACGGCCGCAGGGAACTATGGCTACACCTTC. Amino acids: CAWSTAAGNYGYTF.

This chain connects TRBV11-2 to TRBJ2-5, with 9 bases matching TRBD1. The length of the CDR3 is 15 residues. Trimming took 0 bases from V and 5 from J; bases not matched to a gene: 4. CDR1 is SGHAT, CDR2 FQNNGV, per germline. Written as DNA, the CDR3 is TGTGCCAGCAGCTTAGAGACAGGGGGTATGGAGACCCAGTACTTC. Its translation is CASSLETGGMETQYF.

This clone has just one count. This chain connects TRBV5-1 to TRBJ1-4; D is uncertain. The CDR3 sequence is 15 residues long. Trimming removed 5 bases at V and 8 bases at J, with 19 bases between. Germline V gene lookup returns CDR1 SGHRS and CDR2 YFSETQ. The CDR3 reads CASSPQSGYKEKLFF. In nucleotides, the CDR3 is TGCGCCAGCAGTCCCCAGTCGGGGTATAAGGAAAAACTGTTTTTT. Looking up the rest from reference TRBV5-1 and TRBJ1-4 gives the full variable domain: KAGVTQTPRYLIKTRGQQVTLSCSPISGHRSVSWYQQTPGQGLQFLFEYFSETQRNKGNFPGRFSGRQFSNSRSEMNVSTLELGDSALYLCASSPQSGYKEKLFFGSGTQLSVL.

V and J are TRBV10-3 and TRBJ2-5; TRBD1 is a possible D gene (6 bases). Trimming stripped 4 bases from V and 5 bases from J, with 20 bases between. Germline CDR1 reads ENHRY; CDR2 reads SYGVKD. The CDR3 is 16 amino acids. The CDR3 reads CAISGVGAGAWETQYF. CDR3 sequence (DNA): TGTGCCATCAGTGGAGTAGGGGCAGGGGCGTGGGAGACCCAGTACTTC.

In its sample, this clone was seen a few times. V is TRBV5-5 and J is TRBJ2-7, with D uncertain. The CDR3 extends over 14 amino acids. Trimming took 4 bases from V and 0 from J, leaving 11 bases between them. From germline, CDR1 is SGHKS and CDR2 YYEKEE (reference sequence). CDR3 DNA sequence: TGTGCCAGCAGCATACAGCAGGTCTCCTACGAGCAGTACTTC. It translates to CASSIQQVSYEQYF.

This clone has at least ten counts. J is TRBJ2-3 and V is TRBV6-4; 12 bases match TRBD2. This CDR3 comprises 16 residues. J was trimmed by 2 bases and V by 3 bases; bases with no gene match: 3. Germline V gene sequence: CDR1 MRHNA, CDR2 SNTAGT. The CDR3 DNA follows: TGTGCCAGCAGTGAGGCTAGCGGGGGGGCCACAGATACGCAGTATTTT. It encodes CASSEASGGATDTQYF.

This sequence joins TRBV2 and TRBJ2-2; D is perhaps TRBD2 (6 bases). The CDR3 has 14 amino acids. From germline, CDR1 is SNHLY and CDR2 FYNNEI. V lost 6 bases to trimming and J lost 4 bases, with 12 bases between them. The CDR3 nucleotides read TGTGCCAGCAGGCGGGGACTGTCCACCGGGGAGCTGTTTTTT. This translates into CASRRGLSTGELFF.

This clone has a single count. The V gene is TRBV7-9, the J gene TRBJ2-2; TRBD2 matches 10 bases. CDR3 length equals 16 residues. Germline loops: CDR1 SEHNR, CDR2 FQNEAQ (reference sequence). Trimming took 4 bases from V and 5 from J; bases not matched to a gene: 7. The CDR3 region has the DNA TGTGCCAGCAGCTCAAATAGCGGGGGGCCTACCGGGGAGCTGTTTTTT. This codes for CASSSNSGGPTGELFF.

This clone was observed once. This chain joins TRBV13 and TRBJ2-5, with 7 positions matching TRBD1. V dropped 4 bases and J dropped 5; count of bases not matched to a gene: 10. Looked up from germline, CDR1 is PRHDT and CDR2 is FYEKMQ (reference sequence). The CDR3 contains 15 residues. The CDR3 protein is CASSSRGLGGETQYF. The CDR3 nucleotides are TGTGCCAGCAGCTCCAGGGGGTTGGGTGGGGAGACCCAGTACTTC.

This clone was seen a single time. J is TRBJ1-6 and V is TRBV6-1; D uncertain. V was cut by 0 bases and J by 7 bases, with 10 bases left in between. The CDR3 totals 15 residues. Germline CDR1 MNHNS, CDR2 SASEGT. The CDR3 here is CASSEAAFLNSPLHF. CDR3 DNA: TGTGCCAGCAGTGAAGCGGCCTTCTTGAATTCACCCCTCCACTTT.

On this clone: This may arise from a read error, as a much more abundant clone is one base away. The same CDR3 can be traced to other DNA sequences in this sample. The chain carries TRBV5-4 and TRBJ1-2; 7 bases agree with TRBD1. After removal of 4 bases from V and 3 bases from J, the junction contained 3 bases not matched to a gene. The length of the CDR3 is 13 residues. Germline V gene sequence: CDR1 SGHNT, CDR2 YYREEE (reference sequence). CDR3 DNA: TGTGCCAGCAGCCTCGACAGGGACTATGGCTACACCTTC. Amino acid sequence: CASSLDRDYGYTF.

This chain connects TRBV27 to TRBJ1-2, with 7 bases aligning to TRBD1. The V gene's germline CDR1 is MNHEY and CDR2 SMNVEV (reference sequence). This CDR3 spans 14 amino acids. The J segment lost 0 bases and the V segment lost 5 bases, leaving 3 bases of the junction unmatched. The CDR3 coding sequence is TGTGCCAGCAGTAGACAGGGATCTAACTATGGCTACACCTTC. This encodes CASSRQGSNYGYTF.

In this sample, this clone turned up once. V and J are TRBV19 and TRBJ2-2; the match to TRBD1 covers 9 bases. Germline loops: CDR1 LNHDA, CDR2 SQIVND (reference sequence). This CDR3 spans 13 amino acids. V lost 8 bases and J lost 3; bases outside the gene matches: 1. The CDR3 coding sequence is TGTGCCAGTGGACAGGGGCACACCGGGGAGCTGTTTTTT. Encoded protein: CASGQGHTGELFF.

The chain carries TRBV30 and TRBJ1-6; no clear D gene. Germline V gene data show CDR1 as GTSNPN and CDR2 as SVGIG (reference sequence). With 3 bases removed from V and 7 bases from J, the gap between germline ends came to 10 bases. The CDR3 runs 13 residues. This CDR3 is CAWREVRNSPLHF. The CDR3 DNA sequence: TGTGCCTGGAGAGAAGTGAGGAATTCACCCCTCCACTTT.

The V gene is TRBV2, the J gene TRBJ2-5; D gene ambiguous. This CDR3 is 13 amino acids long. Trimming removed 3 bases at V and 4 bases at J, with 9 bases between. The germline CDR1 and CDR2 sequences are SNHLY and FYNNEI. Here the CDR3 DNA reads TGTGCCAGCAGTGATGTGGAAGGAGAGACCCAGTACTTC. It translates to CASSDVEGETQYF.

The genes are TRBV19 and TRBJ1-5; 10 positions agree with TRBD1. With V trimmed by 0 bases and J by 9 bases, 5 bases remained unmatched. CDR1 is LNHDA, CDR2 SQIVND, per germline (reference sequence). The CDR3 loop spans 15 amino acids. CDR3 bases: TGTGCCAGTAGTATAGAAGGGACAGGGGCATGGCCCCAGCATTTT. Protein sequence: CASSIEGTGAWPQHF.

This clone was seen more than once but under ten times. J is TRBJ1-6 and V is TRBV10-3; tentative D call: TRBD1 (5 bases). With 10 bases removed from V and 6 bases from J, the gap between germline ends came to 13 bases. This CDR3 has 13 residues. The V gene's germline CDR1 is ENHRY and CDR2 SYGVKD. CDR3 amino acids: CATRDGPNSPLHF. CDR3 sequence (DNA): TGTGCCACCCGGGACGGCCCTAATTCACCCCTCCACTTT.

This chain connects TRBV27 to TRBJ1-6; D unresolved. Germline loops: CDR1 MNHEY, CDR2 SMNVEV (reference sequence). The CDR3 covers 14 residues. Trimming removed 3 bases from V and 4 bases from J, with 7 bases in between. The CDR3 region has the DNA TGTGCCAGCAGTTTTGGCAGTTATAATTCACCCCTCCACTTT. This sequence encodes CASSFGSYNSPLHF.

The rearrangement joins TRBV11-2 to TRBJ1-1; D gene uncertain. This CDR3 region has 13 residues. V was cut by 1 base and J by 4 bases, with 7 bases left in between. From germline, CDR1 is SGHAT and CDR2 FQNNGV. The CDR3 nucleotides are TGTGCCAGCAGCTTAGTTCAGGTCACTGAAGCTTTCTTT. Its protein product is CASSLVQVTEAFF. Full variable domain (outside the CDR3, taken from reference TRBV11-2 and TRBJ1-1): EAGVAQSPRYKIIEKRQSVAFWCNPISGHATLYWYQQILGQGPKLLIQFQNNGVVDDSQLPKDRFSAERLKGVDSTLKIQPAKLEDSAVYLCASSLVQVTEAFFGQGTRLTVV.

The rearrangement uses TRBV5-1 and TRBJ2-1; D is perhaps TRBD1 (6 bases). V gave up 4 bases and J gave up 6 bases, with 17 bases separating them. The CDR3 extends over 15 amino acids. Germline-derived CDR1 and CDR2 are SGHRS and YFSETQ. The CDR3 spells CASSNGGREFNEQFF. The CDR3 coding sequence is TGCGCCAGCAGCAATGGGGGCAGGGAATTCAATGAGCAGTTCTTC.